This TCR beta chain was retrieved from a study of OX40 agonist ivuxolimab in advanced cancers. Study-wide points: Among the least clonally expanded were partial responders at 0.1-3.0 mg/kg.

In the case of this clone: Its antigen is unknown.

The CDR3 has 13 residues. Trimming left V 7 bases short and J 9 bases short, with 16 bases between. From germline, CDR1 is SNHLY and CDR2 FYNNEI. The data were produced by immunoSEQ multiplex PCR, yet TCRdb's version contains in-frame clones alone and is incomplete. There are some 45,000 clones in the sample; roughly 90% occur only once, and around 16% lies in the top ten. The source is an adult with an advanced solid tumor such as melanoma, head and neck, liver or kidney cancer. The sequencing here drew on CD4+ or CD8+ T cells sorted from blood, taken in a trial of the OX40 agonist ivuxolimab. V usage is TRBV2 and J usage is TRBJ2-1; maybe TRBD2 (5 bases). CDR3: CASMGVDVTEQFF. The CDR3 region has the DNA TGTGCCAGCATGGGAGTTGACGTGACTGAGCAGTTCTTC.